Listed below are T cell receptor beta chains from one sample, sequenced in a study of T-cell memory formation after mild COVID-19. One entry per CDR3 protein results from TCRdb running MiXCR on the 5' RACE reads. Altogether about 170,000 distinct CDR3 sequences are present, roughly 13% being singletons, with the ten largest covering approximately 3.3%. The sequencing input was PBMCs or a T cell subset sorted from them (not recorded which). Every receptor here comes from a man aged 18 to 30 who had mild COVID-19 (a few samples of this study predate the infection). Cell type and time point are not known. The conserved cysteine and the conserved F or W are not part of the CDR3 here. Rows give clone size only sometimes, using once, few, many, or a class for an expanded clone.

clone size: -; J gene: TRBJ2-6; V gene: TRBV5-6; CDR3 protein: ASSLVGGANVLT
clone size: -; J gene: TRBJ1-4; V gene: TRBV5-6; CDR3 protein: ASSLGPREKLF
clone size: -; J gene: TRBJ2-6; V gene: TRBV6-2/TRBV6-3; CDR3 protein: ASSIKRSGANVLT
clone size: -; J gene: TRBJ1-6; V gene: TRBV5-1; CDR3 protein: ASSLEGPYNSPLH
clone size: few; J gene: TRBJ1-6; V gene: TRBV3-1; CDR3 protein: ASSQGGGGPNSPLH
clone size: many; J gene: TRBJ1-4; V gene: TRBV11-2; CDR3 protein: ASSLSATNEKLF
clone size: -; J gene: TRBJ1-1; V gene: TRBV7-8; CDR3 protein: ASSRTGGYMNTEAF
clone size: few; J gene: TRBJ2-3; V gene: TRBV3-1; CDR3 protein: ASSLQRAADTQY
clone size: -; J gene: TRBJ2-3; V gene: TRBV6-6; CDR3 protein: ASSWGQLTDTQY
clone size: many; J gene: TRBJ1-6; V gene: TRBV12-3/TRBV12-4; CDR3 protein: ASSLRFSPLH
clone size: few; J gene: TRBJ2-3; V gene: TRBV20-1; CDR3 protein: SAAPTPGRSSTDTQY
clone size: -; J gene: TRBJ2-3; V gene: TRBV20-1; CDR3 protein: SASLFIWRGLADTQY
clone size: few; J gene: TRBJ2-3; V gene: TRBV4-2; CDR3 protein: ASSQLHPQEDTQY
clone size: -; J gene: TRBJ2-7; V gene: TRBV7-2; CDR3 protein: ASSFPGQGVYEQY
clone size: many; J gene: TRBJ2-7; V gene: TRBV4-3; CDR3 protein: ASSQDPGGTYEQY
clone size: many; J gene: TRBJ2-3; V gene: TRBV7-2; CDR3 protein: ASSYKGFADTQY
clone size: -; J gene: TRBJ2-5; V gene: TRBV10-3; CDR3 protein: AIGGSLDETQY